This TCR beta chain was documented in a study of CD8 T cells in Susac syndrome. It was negative isolation that provided the CD8+ and CD4+ T cells, whereas TEMRA cells were enriched by FACS. RNA, at about 0.5 to 1 ug, was reverse transcribed with random hexamers. The CDR3 of TCR beta was amplified by immunoSEQ multiplex PCR across 54 Vbeta and 13 Jbeta. MiXCR was run by TCRdb on the immunoSEQ multiplex PCR reads, yielding one entry per CDR3 protein. This sample has 140,000 to 150,000 distinct CDR3 sequences, with approximately 95% found just once. This CDR3 has 13 amino acids. Germline values: CDR1 LGHDT, CDR2 YNNKEL (reference sequence). Trimming took off 6 bases at V and 0 bases at J, with 9 bases between the two ends.

The chain combines TRBV3-1 with TRBJ2-7; unclear D gene. The clonotype was recovered from a human donor with multiple sclerosis. What was sequenced was CD4+ T cells from PBMCs. CDR3 sequence reads: CASSPQGSYEQYF. The CDR3 DNA reads as TGTGCCAGCAGTCCCCAAGGCTCCTACGAGCAGTACTTC.